This T cell receptor beta chain is drawn from a study of blood T cell repertoires in COVID-19. About the study: Acute-phase and convalescent COVID-19 samples originated in the United States, Italy and Spain.

Authors' methods: Amplification with reference gene primers provided the estimates of nucleated cell counts. TCRdb keeps only in-frame clones here, not all; method: immunoSEQ multiplex PCR. V, J and clone size are taken as reported in that table, and D and trimming were inferred from the DNA itself. The table shows tens of thousands of clones, with about 84% occurring only once. The CDR3 is made up of 18 amino acids. Trimming took 1 base from V and 5 from J; bases not matched to a gene: 13. Germline assignment: CDR1 LNHDA and CDR2 SQIVND (reference sequence). The sequencing sample was made of peripheral blood. The sequence was collected from a human donor in a cohort sampled during active COVID-19. The V and J genes are TRBV19 and TRBJ2-2; 7 bases line up with TRBD2. The CDR3 loop reads CASSIVGGSWGGTGELFF. The CDR3 DNA sequence: TGTGCCAGTAGTATAGTCGGGGGATCTTGGGGAGGGACCGGGGAGCTGTTTTTT.